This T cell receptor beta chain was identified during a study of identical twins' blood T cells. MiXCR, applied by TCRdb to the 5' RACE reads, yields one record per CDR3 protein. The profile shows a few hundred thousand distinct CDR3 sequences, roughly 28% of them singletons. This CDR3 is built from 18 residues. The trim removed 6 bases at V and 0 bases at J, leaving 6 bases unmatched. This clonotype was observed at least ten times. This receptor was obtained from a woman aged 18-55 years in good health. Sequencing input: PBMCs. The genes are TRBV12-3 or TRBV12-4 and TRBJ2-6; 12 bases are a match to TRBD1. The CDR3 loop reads CASSPGTGGSSGANVLTF. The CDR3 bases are TGTGCCAGCAGCCCCGGGACAGGGGGCTCCTCTGGGGCCAACGTCCTGACTTTC.